This T cell receptor beta chain was sequenced in a study of shared clonotypes between healthy human individuals. About the research overall: Each donor's CD8 memory used one plate, CD8 naive two, each CD4 subset three. Study-wide points: Sequencing of the sorted subsets was shown by rarefaction to be incomplete despite large depth. In having few donors, the study represented limited genetic and exposure-history diversity.

As to this clone: The target antigen is unknown.

The CDR3 consists of 15 residues. The ends were cut back, 6 bases at V and 0 bases at J, with 13 bases in the middle. Germline assignment: CDR1 KGHSH and CDR2 LQKENI. CD4+ cells were split into CD45RA+ naive and CD45RA-negative memory subsets. The table came from immunoSEQ multiplex PCR; TCRdb's copy has only in-frame clones and leaves some out. The sample contains more than 900,000 clones, around 78% of which appear only once. The sequenced material came from memory CD4+ T cells from PBMCs. As for subset: CD45RA-negative fraction. This TCR was sampled from a man younger than 30 in good health. Some clones in this sample may be carry-over from other donors' samples. This rearrangement joins TRBV18 to TRBJ2-3; D gene unclear. The CDR3 loop reads CASSRILTSTDTQYF. Here the CDR3 DNA reads TGTGCCAGCTCCAGAATCTTAACTAGCACAGATACGCAGTATTTT.